These T cell receptor beta chains were read from a single sample in a study of identifying expanded T cells in peripheral blood. Method: immunoSEQ multiplex PCR; TCRdb's copy keeps in-frame clones and lacks some. The sample lists some 130,000 clones, approximately 86% seen once, with 7.5% to 9% in the top ten. Material: blood. These receptor sequences come from a person between 18 and 75 years old in good health. Each CDR3 is given with its conserved first and last residue. D genes are given only for firm matches. Clone size is not always given. Where it is, it says once, few, many or a class for expanded clones.

d_call,j_call,clone_size,v_call,cdr3_nt,cdr3_aa
TRBD1,TRBJ1-2,few,TRBV28,TGTGCCAGCAGTCAGGGACAGCCCTATGGCTACACCTTC,CASSQGQPYGYTF
TRBD1,TRBJ2-2,.,TRBV11-2,TGTGCCAGCAGCTCAAACCACAGGGGGCAGGGGGAGCTGTTTTTT,CASSSNHRGQGELFF
.,TRBJ1-3,.,TRBV5-4,TGTGCCAGCAGCTTGGGAGCCCCCAATCGATGGTCCGGAAACACCATATATTTT,CASSLGAPNRWSGNTIYF
.,TRBJ1-5,.,TRBV14,TGTGCCAGCAGTAAGGACATTAATCAGCCCCAGCATTTT,CASSKDINQPQHF
.,TRBJ2-1,.,TRBV9,TGTGCCAGCAGCGTAGCTCCCCGGGCGGGTGGGGAGCAGTTCTTC,CASSVAPRAGGEQFF
.,TRBJ1-5,.,TRBV6-6,TGTGCCAGCAGTCCCCGACAGGTGGATCAGCCCCAGCATTTT,CASSPRQVDQPQHF
.,TRBJ1-1,.,TRBV7-2,TGTGCCAGCAGCTTATCGGGACCCAACACTGAAGCTTTCTTT,CASSLSGPNTEAFF
.,TRBJ1-5,.,TRBV7-2,TGTGCCAGCAGCTTAGTACAGGGAGGCAATCAGCCCCAGCATTTT,CASSLVQGGNQPQHF
TRBD1,TRBJ2-1,.,TRBV6-1,TGTGCCAGCAGTGCCGAGCTCGGGACAGGGGGCCTGGCGCAGTTCTTC,CASSAELGTGGLAQFF
.,TRBJ1-5,.,TRBV6-6,TGTGCCAGCAGTCAACAGGTTAATCAGCCCCAGCATTTT,CASSQQVNQPQHF
.,TRBJ1-5,once,TRBV6-5,TGTGCCAGCACCTGGGGGGGATCGGGTCAGCCCCAGCATTTT,CASTWGGSGQPQHF
.,TRBJ2-7,.,TRBV14,TGTGCCAGCAGCCACCTTAACCCCTACGAGCAGTACTTC,CASSHLNPYEQYF
TRBD1,TRBJ1-1,.,TRBV2,TGTGCCAGCAGTTTCCAGACAGGGGCTCGGGGTGAAGCTTTCTTT,CASSFQTGARGEAFF
.,TRBJ2-1,few,TRBV4-2,TGTGCCAGCAGCCAAGACCGGACTAATGTGTTGGAGCAGTTCTTC,CASSQDRTNVLEQFF
.,TRBJ1-1,once,TRBV4-1,TGCGCCAGCAGCCCTATAGACAGTTTATACACTGAAGCTTTCTTT,CASSPIDSLYTEAFF
.,TRBJ1-2,once,TRBV6-5,TGTGCCAGCAGTTACCGGGGCGCCGGGTATGGCTACACCTTC,CASSYRGAGYGYTF
.,TRBJ1-6,.,TRBV30,TGTGCCTGGAGTGTTTCGGGGGCCAGGGATTCACCCCTCCACTTT,CAWSVSGARDSPLHF
.,TRBJ2-3,.,TRBV2,TGTGCCACCACGGGTAGGGAGTGGGATACGCAGTATTTT,CATTGREWDTQYF
.,TRBJ2-7,.,TRBV4-1,TGCGCCAGCAGCCAAGCCCCCCTAGCCTACGAGCAGTACTTC,CASSQAPLAYEQYF
TRBD2,TRBJ2-3,few,TRBV5-1,TGCGCCAGCAGCTTGCGGACAGGTGGGACTAGCGGGAGTAACACAGATACGCAGTATTTT,CASSLRTGGTSGSNTDTQYF
.,TRBJ2-2,.,TRBV9,TGTGCCAGCAGCGTTTGGAACACCGGGGAGCTGTTTTTT,CASSVWNTGELFF
.,TRBJ2-1,.,TRBV5-6,TGTGCCAGCGCTGCAGGCCCGCTCGGCCTCGATGAGCAGTTCTTC,CASAAGPLGLDEQFF
.,TRBJ2-2,.,TRBV5-1,TGCGCCAGCAGCTTAACAGGGACGGACACCGGGGAGCTGTTTTTT,CASSLTGTDTGELFF
.,TRBJ2-3,.,TRBV29-1,TGCAGCGTTGAAGCGGGAACAAGCACAGATACGCAGTATTTT,CSVEAGTSTDTQYF
TRBD1,TRBJ2-4,.,TRBV19,TGTGCCAGCTCCGGGACAGGGGGCCAGATTATTCAGTACTTC,CASSGTGGQIIQYF
.,TRBJ1-1,.,TRBV9,TGTGCCAGCACCCCGACCTTAGGGAACACTGAAGCTTTCTTT,CASTPTLGNTEAFF
.,TRBJ1-4,.,TRBV23-1,TGCGCCAGCAGTCAGGGGGGGACAACTAATGAAAAACTGTTTTTT,CASSQGGTTNEKLFF
.,TRBJ2-7,.,TRBV5-4,TGTGCCAGCAGCTTGTATTGGGGCTCCTACGAGCAGTACTTC,CASSLYWGSYEQYF
TRBD2,TRBJ2-3,.,TRBV20-1,TGCAGTTCCCCACGGGGGGATCCGCAGTATTTT,CSSPRGDPQYF
.,TRBJ2-1,.,TRBV5-4,TGTGCCAGCAGCTTGGGAGGCCCCAATGAGCAGTTCTTC,CASSLGGPNEQFF
TRBD1,TRBJ2-7,.,TRBV5-4,TGTGCCAGCAGCCGACAGGGGGCCTACGAGCAGTACTTC,CASSRQGAYEQYF
.,TRBJ1-1,.,TRBV18,TGTGCCAGCTCACCAGCCAGGGAGGGTGAAGCTTTCTTT,CASSPAREGEAFF
.,TRBJ1-6,.,TRBV11-2,TGTGCCAGCAGCCCCCGGATGGGTCAAGGGAATTCACCCCTCCACTTT,CASSPRMGQGNSPLHF
.,TRBJ2-2,.,TRBV18,TGTGCCAGCTCACCACAGGACGTGGCGAACACCGGGGAGCTGTTTTTT,CASSPQDVANTGELFF
.,TRBJ1-4,.,TRBV28,TGTGCCAGCAAGGACAGCGGGGGCGGGAAGGAAAAACTGTTTTTT,CASKDSGGGKEKLFF
.,TRBJ2-3,.,TRBV7-2,TGTGCCAGCAGCAACCCCGGAAGCTGGGCATTGGATACGCAGTATTTT,CASSNPGSWALDTQYF
.,TRBJ1-1,.,TRBV6-5,TGTGCCAGCAGTTACTCGGGGGCCCCCCGGTCTGAAGCTTTCTTT,CASSYSGAPRSEAFF
.,TRBJ1-6,.,TRBV11-2,TGTGCCAGCAGCTTAGACGCGGTTTCCTATAATTCACCCCTCCACTTT,CASSLDAVSYNSPLHF
TRBD1,TRBJ1-1,.,TRBV29-1,TGCAGCTCCGGGACAGAGAACACTGAAGCTTTCTTT,CSSGTENTEAFF
.,TRBJ2-5,.,TRBV9,TGTGCCAGCAGCGCTTCAGACAGAGTTGAGACCCAGTACTTC,CASSASDRVETQYF
.,TRBJ2-7,.,TRBV27,TGTGCCAGCAGTCCCCGCGGGGAGAGTTACGAGCAGTACTTC,CASSPRGESYEQYF
TRBD2,TRBJ2-1,.,TRBV10-3,TGTGCCATCAGTGAAGGACTAGCGGGAGTTGAGCAGTTCTTC,CAISEGLAGVEQFF